The clone carrying this T cell receptor beta chain has only a few counts. Its target is not known. This entry is derived from a study of T cell repertoires in cytomegalovirus infection. Study-wide background: CMV infection plus the matching HLA type was flagged by public TCR beta signatures.

Study-wide results and limits: Dominating the ex vivo response were TCR beta clonotypes that were CMV-specific and HLA-C-restricted.

TCRdb re-called the reads through MiXCR, storing one row per CDR3 protein. Among approximately 990,000 distinct CDR3 sequences, less than 35% were seen once, and the ten largest hold 11% to 15%. Trimming took 5 bases from V and 4 from J; bases not matched to a gene: 4. Germline V gene sequence: CDR1 SGHVS, CDR2 FNYEAQ. This CDR3 region has 13 residues. Sequenced material: cultured CD8+ T cells from PBMCs, taken from culture after CMV antigen stimulation. The J gene is TRBJ1-2, the V gene TRBV7-6; 7 bases line up with TRBD1. The receptor was derived from a human donor in good health (CMV status not recorded). Some clones in this sample may be carry-over from other donors' samples. The CDR3 loop reads CASSQGDGYGYTF. In nucleotides, the CDR3 is TGTGCCAGCAGCCAGGGGGACGGCTATGGCTACACCTTC.